Following are 19 T cell receptor beta chains from one sample sequenced in a study of cytomegalovirus exposure and HLA in healthy donors. Primers: 60 Vbeta forward and 13 Jbeta reverse. This table comes from immunoSEQ multiplex PCR, and its TCRdb copy is limited to in-frame clones, with some not included. The table includes roughly 89,000 clones, 65% to 80% detected once. The specimen sequenced was PBMCs. All receptors derive from a man aged 30 to 45 in good health and CMV-seropositive.

The CDR3 sequence is CASSLQGAGETQYF. As DNA, the CDR3 is TGTGCCAGCAGTCTACAGGGGGCGGGGGAGACCCAGTACTTC. This chain connects TRBV6-1 to TRBJ2-5, with 9 bases fitting TRBD1. The V segment lost 5 bases and the J segment 5 bases; nucleotides outside the gene matches: 6. The CDR3 is 14 residues long. Germline V gene data show CDR1 as MNHNS and CDR2 as SASEGT.

The genes are TRBV5-1 and TRBJ2-2; TRBD2 agrees at 7 bases. Germline V gene lookup returns CDR1 SGHRS and CDR2 YFSETQ. There are 14 residues in the CDR3. Losses at the gene ends were 7 bases for V and 2 bases for J; bases not matched to a gene: 5. CDR3 sequence: CASRQTSNTGELFF. DNA of the CDR3: TGCGCCAGCCGCCAGACTAGCAACACCGGGGAGCTGTTTTTT.

V usage is TRBV2 and J usage is TRBJ2-1; D gene uncertain. The CDR3 consists of 13 residues. The V end was cut by 6 bases, the J end by 2 bases, with 8 bases between. Germline CDR1 SNHLY, CDR2 FYNNEI. Here the CDR3 reads CASRAETYNEQFF. In DNA form, the CDR3 reads TGTGCCAGCAGGGCGGAAACCTACAATGAGCAGTTCTTC.

The rearrangement links TRBV19 to TRBJ1-6; the match to TRBD1 covers 7 bases. This CDR3 region has 15 residues. V was pared by 7 bases and J by 9 bases, with 12 bases of the junction left unmatched. Germline CDR1 is LNHDA and CDR2 is SQIVND (reference sequence). Written as DNA, the CDR3 is TGTGCCAGTACTGGTGCAGGGGGGCGAGGTTCACCCCTCCACTTT. Its translation: CASTGAGGRGSPLHF.

In this sample, this clone turned up a few times. The rearrangement joins TRBV9 to TRBJ2-1, with TRBD1 as a possible D gene (6 bases). V lost 3 bases to trimming and J lost 2 bases, with 24 bases between them. The V gene's germline CDR1 is SGDLS and CDR2 YYNGEE. This CDR3 has 19 residues. The CDR3 DNA sequence: TGTGCCAGCAGCGCCCAGCAACTACAGGGTTCGAGCCCCTACAATGAGCAGTTCTTC. As protein: CASSAQQLQGSSPYNEQFF.

This clone was recorded only once. The V and J genes are TRBV5-1 and TRBJ2-5, with a possible D match to TRBD1 (6 bases). Germline CDR1 reads SGHRS; CDR2 reads YFSETQ. V was pared by 8 bases and J by 5 bases, with 19 bases between. The CDR3 contains 14 residues. The CDR3 loop reads CASKSGERGETQYF. As DNA, the CDR3 is TGCGCCAGTAAATCAGGGGAAAGGGGGGAGACCCAGTACTTC. Based on the CDR3 plus reference TRBV5-1 and TRBJ2-5, the full variable domain is KAGVTQTPRYLIKTRGQQVTLSCSPISGHRSVSWYQQTPGQGLQFLFEYFSETQRNKGNFPGRFSGRQFSNSRSEMNVSTLELGDSALYLCASKSGERGETQYFGPGTRLLVL.

This clone was detected only once. This chain links TRBV7-2 with TRBJ1-2; TRBD1 matches 7 bases. CDR1 is SGHTA and CDR2 is FQGNSA in the germline V gene. The CDR3 sequence is 15 residues long. Trimming took 5 bases from V and 7 from J; bases not matched to a gene: 13. The CDR3 nucleotides are TGTGCCAGCAGCCCGGGACAGACCCCAGGGTTTGGCTACACCTTC. This codes for CASSPGQTPGFGYTF.

CDR3 nucleotide sequence: TGTGCCAGCAGCTTAGGTCACAGGGGGGCCTATGGCTACACCTTC. It encodes CASSLGHRGAYGYTF. The chain carries TRBV11-2 and TRBJ1-2; 8 bases are shared with TRBD1. V shed 1 base, J shed 4 bases, and the junction held 5 bases outside the gene matches. The germline gives CDR1 SGHAT, CDR2 FQNNGV. The CDR3 is 15 amino acids.

The rearrangement joins TRBV7-2 to TRBJ2-1, with a tentative D call TRBD2 (5 bases). This CDR3 region has 14 residues. V lost 3 bases and J 5 bases, leaving 11 bases between the germline ends. Germline V lookup: CDR1 SGHTA, CDR2 FQGNSA. CDR3 region: CASSFTSRDNEQFF. For the CDR3, the DNA is TGTGCCAGCAGCTTTACGTCGCGGGACAATGAGCAGTTCTTC.

The chain has TRBV2 and TRBJ1-1, with a possible D match to TRBD1 (5 bases). CDR3 length equals 13 residues. Germline V gives CDR1 SNHLY, CDR2 FYNNEI. Trimming left V 2 bases short and J 7 bases short, with 11 bases between. The CDR3 nucleotides are TGTGCCAGCAGTGAATCCGGGGGTTTTGAAGCTTTCTTT. Its translation: CASSESGGFEAFF.

The genes are TRBV15 and TRBJ2-5; D might be TRBD1 (5 bases). Trimming removed 3 bases at V and 4 bases at J, with 15 bases between. This CDR3 spans 15 amino acids. Germline CDR1 LNHNV, CDR2 YYDKDF (reference sequence). In DNA form, the CDR3 reads TGTGCCACCAGCAGGCCTGTTGGGGCAAGAGAGACCCAGTACTTC. This encodes CATSRPVGARETQYF. Full variable domain (missing parts from reference TRBV15 and TRBJ2-5): DAMVIQNPRYQVTQFGKPVTLSCSQTLNHNVMYWYQQKSSQAPKLLFHYYDKDFNNEADTPDNFQSRRPNTSFCFLDIRSPGLGDTAMYLCATSRPVGARETQYFGPGTRLLVL.

This clone occurred once. V is TRBV2 and J is TRBJ2-5; maybe TRBD2 (6 bases). The J call may be wrong; the DNA end is better matched by TRBJ2-7. This CDR3 contains 14 residues. CDR1 and CDR2 from the germline V gene are SNHLY and FYNNEI. CDR3 nucleotides: TGTGCCAGCTATAGGACGACTAGCTCCTACGAGCAGTACTTC. It specifies CASYRTTSSYEQYF.

The rearrangement links TRBV4-3 to TRBJ1-1, with TRBD1 as a possible D gene (6 bases). The germline gives CDR1 LGHNA, CDR2 YSLEER. Trimming removed 1 base from V and 0 bases from J, with 15 bases in between. The CDR3 has 17 amino acids. CDR3: CASSQGVGQLMNTEAFF. CDR3 coding DNA: TGCGCCAGCAGCCAAGGGGTCGGACAGTTAATGAACACTGAAGCTTTCTTT.

This sequence joins TRBV7-9 and TRBJ2-5; D may be TRBD1 (6 bases). The tail of the sequence fits TRBJ2-7 better, so the J call may be wrong. The length of the CDR3 is 14 residues. Looked up from germline, CDR1 is SEHNR and CDR2 is FQNEAQ (reference sequence). DNA for the CDR3: TGTGCCAGCAGCCGAAGGGACACCGTCTACGAGCAGTACTTC. Translated, it gives CASSRRDTVYEQYF.

The CDR3 is CAWNIQGAYNEQFF. CDR3 coding DNA: TGTGCCTGGAACATACAGGGGGCGTACAATGAGCAGTTCTTC. The chain combines TRBV30 with TRBJ2-1, with 9 bases fitting TRBD1. Trimming cost V 4 bases and J 4 bases; bases outside gene matches: 5. The CDR3 has 14 residues. Looked up from germline, CDR1 is GTSNPN and CDR2 is SVGIG (reference sequence).

The chain carries TRBV4-1 and TRBJ2-6, with D possibly matching TRBD1 (6 bases). Germline-derived CDR1 and CDR2 are MGHRA and YSYEKL. The CDR3 runs to 19 residues. Trimming pared 4 bases from V and 0 bases from J, leaving 19 bases between. In DNA form, the CDR3 reads TGCGCCAGCAGCCGAACCGCAGGGGTGGTCCCCTCTGGGGCCAACGTCCTGACTTTC. This translates into CASSRTAGVVPSGANVLTF.

The rearrangement joins TRBV19 to TRBJ1-1; D might be TRBD1 (6 bases). The V end was cut by 5 bases, the J end by 1 base, with 14 bases between. This CDR3 comprises 15 residues. Germline lookup yields CDR1 LNHDA and CDR2 SQIVND (reference sequence). The CDR3 sequence: CASSPAGTPNTEAFF. CDR3 in DNA: TGTGCCAGTAGTCCCGCCGGGACACCGAACACTGAAGCTTTCTTT.

This clone has a single count. The rearrangement uses TRBV7-9 and TRBJ2-1, with D possibly being TRBD2 (5 bases). CDR3 length equals 12 residues. Germline V gives CDR1 SEHNR, CDR2 FQNEAQ (reference sequence). Trimming stripped 6 bases from V and 9 bases from J, with 12 bases between. The CDR3 spells CASRDGEPEQFF. CDR3 nucleotides: TGTGCCAGCAGAGATGGGGAGCCTGAGCAGTTCTTC. Together with reference TRBV7-9 and TRBJ2-1, the CDR3 gives the full variable domain: DTGVSQNPRHKITKRGQNVTFRCDPISEHNRLYWYRQTLGQGPEFLTYFQNEAQLEKSRLLSDRFSAERPKGSFSTLEIQRTEQGDSAMYLCASRDGEPEQFFGPGTRLTVL.

The rearrangement joins TRBV9 to TRBJ2-5, with a weak D call TRBD2 (6 bases). V lost 0 bases and J 5 bases, leaving 14 bases between the germline ends. CDR3 length: 15 residues. Germline CDR1 is SGDLS and CDR2 is YYNGEE. The CDR3 DNA follows: TGTGCCAGCAGCGTAGGGAGGGAGGCTGGGGAGACCCAGTACTTC. Its protein is CASSVGREAGETQYF.